This passage covers 4 T cell receptor beta chains from one sample sequenced in a study of blood T cell repertoires in COVID-19. Some clones are missing from TCRdb's copy, which holds only in-frame ones; the method was immunoSEQ multiplex PCR. Found here are hundreds of thousands of clones, roughly 87% of them singletons; the top ten hold roughly 7.8%. Input material: peripheral blood. The receptor source for this set is a man aged 55 to 70 who had recovered from COVID-19.

This chain uses TRBV9 with TRBJ2-2; the D is unclear. CDR1 is SGDLS, CDR2 YYNGEE, per germline. Trimming stripped 1 base from V and 6 bases from J, with 7 bases between. CDR3 length: 13 residues. The CDR3 bases are TGTGCCAGCAGCGTATACGAGCCCGGGGAGCTGTTTTTT. Protein product: CASSVYEPGELFF. Drawing the rest from reference TRBV9 and TRBJ2-2, the complete variable domain is DSGVTQTPKHLITATGQRVTLRCSPRSGDLSVYWYQQSLDQGLQFLIQYYNGEERAKGNILERFSAQQFPDLHSELNLSSLELGDSALYFCASSVYEPGELFFGEGSRLTVL.

The rearrangement links TRBV24-1 to TRBJ1-2; D is perhaps TRBD1 (6 bases). V lost 1 base to trimming and J lost 4 bases, with 12 bases between them. Germline loops: CDR1 KGHDR, CDR2 SFDVKD. This CDR3 is 15 amino acids long. Here the CDR3 DNA reads TGTGCCACCAGTGATTTCGCGACAGGTCCCTATGGCTACACCTTC. Translating it yields CATSDFATGPYGYTF.

On this clone itself: Other DNA sequences in this specimen translate into the identical CDR3. The chain uses TRBV28 and TRBJ2-1; perhaps TRBD2 as D (6 bases). Germline V gene sequence: CDR1 MDHEN, CDR2 SYDVKM. Deletions cut 5 bases from V and 9 bases from J, with 11 bases between. The CDR3 loop spans 12 amino acids. The CDR3 DNA sequence: TGTGCCAGCAGTCAACTAGCCGGTGAGCAGTTCTTC. Residues: CASSQLAGEQFF. The entire variable domain, with the rest obtained from reference TRBV28 and TRBJ2-1, is as follows: DVKVTQSSRYLVKRTGEKVFLECVQDMDHENMFWYRQDPGLGLRLIYFSYDVKMKEKGDIPEGYSVSREKKERFSLILESASTNQTSMYLCASSQLAGEQFFGPGTRLTVL.

This clone was counted between two and nine times. The rearrangement uses TRBV7-6 and TRBJ2-7; 14 bases align to TRBD2. CDR1 SGHVS and CDR2 FNYEAQ come from the germline V gene. The CDR3 runs 18 residues. V trimming: 3 bases; J trimming: 3 bases; junction bases outside the gene matches: 10. CDR3 protein: CASSFFPPTSGGVYEQYV. Here the CDR3 DNA reads TGTGCCAGCAGCTTTTTCCCTCCGACTAGCGGGGGGGTCTACGAGCAGTACGTC.